Listed below are T cell receptor beta chains from one sample, sequenced in a study of blood T cell repertoires in COVID-19. Clones were read by immunoSEQ multiplex PCR, and TCRdb kept only the in-frame ones, dropping some. There are about 24,000 clones in the sample; around nine tenths occur only once, and about 5.2% lies in the top ten. Sequenced material: peripheral blood. These receptors came from a man aged 45-65 years with active COVID-19. CDR3s include the opening cysteine and the closing phenylalanine or tryptophan. The D gene is left open where the match is weak. Clone size, where shown, is once, few, many, or a class for clones that have expanded.

TGTGCCAGCAGTAACGGTGACTACGAGCAGTACTTC	CASSNGDYEQYF	TRBV6-5	.	TRBJ2-7	.
TGTGCCAGCAGCGTAGAAGGGAGAGTAAACACAGATACGCAGTATTTT	CASSVEGRVNTDTQYF	TRBV9	.	TRBJ2-3	.
TGTGCCAGCAGCCAGGGGACTAGCGGGGTAGGGACAGATACGCAGTATTTT	CASSQGTSGVGTDTQYF	TRBV3-1/TRBV3-2	.	TRBJ2-3	TRBD2
TGTGCCAGCAGTTTTAATAGATACACCGGGGAGCTGTTTTTT	CASSFNRYTGELFF	TRBV28	.	TRBJ2-2	.
TGTGCCAGCAGTGAGACAGGGCGCAATCAGCCCCAGCATTTT	CASSETGRNQPQHF	TRBV2	.	TRBJ1-5	TRBD1
TGTGCCACCAGCAGAGAGAACAGGCAGCTTAACTATGGCTACACCTTC	CATSRENRQLNYGYTF	TRBV15	.	TRBJ1-2	.
TGTGCCAGCTCCTCGCGGGGCCAAACCTACAATGAGCAGTTCTTC	CASSSRGQTYNEQFF	TRBV18	.	TRBJ2-1	.
TGTGCCAGCTCACCAATTGCGGGGCAGCCTAATGAAAAACTGTTTTTT	CASSPIAGQPNEKLFF	TRBV18	.	TRBJ1-4	.
TGTGCCAGCAGCTGGGGCCTTCAGACCCAGTACTTC	CASSWGLQTQYF	TRBV11-2	.	TRBJ2-5	.
TGTGCCAGCAGCTTAGCCTCGAACGGTAACTATGGCTACACCTTC	CASSLASNGNYGYTF	TRBV7-2	.	TRBJ1-2	.
TGTGCCAGCTCCGCGGGGGCCAAAAACATTCAGTACTTC	CASSAGAKNIQYF	TRBV7-2	.	TRBJ2-4	.
TGTGCCAGCAGCCCCAGTGGGAGCTCCTACGAGCAGTACTTC	CASSPSGSSYEQYF	TRBV7-8	.	TRBJ2-7	.
TGTGCCAGCAGTTACGAGACAAGGCCTTCTAAAGCACCCCTCCACTTT	CASSYETRPSKAPLHF	TRBV6-2/TRBV6-3	.	TRBJ1-6	.
TGTGCCAGCAGTTTCTCCGGGACAGCCGCTAAACTGTTTTTT	CASSFSGTAAKLFF	TRBV27	once	TRBJ1-4	TRBD1
TGTGCCAGCAGCCCCAATAGGGGGAACACTGAAGCTTTCTTT	CASSPNRGNTEAFF	TRBV5-4	once	TRBJ1-1	.
TGTGCCACCAGTGACCGGGACAGGGTGGCCGGGGAGCTGTTTTTT	CATSDRDRVAGELFF	TRBV24-1	.	TRBJ2-2	TRBD1
TGTGCCAGCAGCTTAGAGGGGACTAGCGGTTACAATGAGCAGTTCTTC	CASSLEGTSGYNEQFF	TRBV7-2	.	TRBJ2-1	TRBD2
TGTGCCAGCAGCTTGGCGCAGGGCCCCTACAATGAGCAGTTCTTC	CASSLAQGPYNEQFF	TRBV5-6	.	TRBJ2-1	.
TGTGCCAGCAGTGGGTTTACAGGGGGGGCTTACGAGCAGTACTTC	CASSGFTGGAYEQYF	TRBV25-1	.	TRBJ2-7	.
TGCGCCAGCAGCTTGGCCGGGACAGGCGGAGAGACCCAGTACTTC	CASSLAGTGGETQYF	TRBV5-1	few	TRBJ2-5	TRBD1
TGTGCCAGCAGCTTGTCAGGAGGATACGGGCCCCAGCATTTT	CASSLSGGYGPQHF	TRBV5-6	.	TRBJ1-5	.
TGTGCCAGCAGTCCAGGGGGACGCTATGAAGCTTTCTTT	CASSPGGRYEAFF	TRBV27	medium-sized	TRBJ1-1	TRBD1
TGTGCCAGCCGCAGAGGGGGGAGGGCTAATGAAAAACTGTTTTTT	CASRRGGRANEKLFF	TRBV6-5	.	TRBJ1-4	.
TGTGCCAGCAGCCAACCCGACAGGTCTATAGAAGCTTTCTTT	CASSQPDRSIEAFF	TRBV3-1/TRBV3-2	.	TRBJ1-1	.
TGTGCCAGCAGCTCACTCCGGGACAGAATATACAATGAGCAGTTCTTC	CASSSLRDRIYNEQFF	TRBV7-2	.	TRBJ2-1	TRBD1
TGTGCCAGCAGTCGCAGACAGCCGGCAGAGACCCAGTACTTC	CASSRRQPAETQYF	TRBV27	.	TRBJ2-5	.
TGTGCCTGGAGCCGGGACTCTTACAATGAGCAGTTCTTC	CAWSRDSYNEQFF	TRBV30	.	TRBJ2-1	.
TGTGCCAGCAGCCCGGGGACTAGCGGGAAGAATGAGCAGTTCTTC	CASSPGTSGKNEQFF	TRBV3-1/TRBV3-2	.	TRBJ2-1	TRBD2
TGCGCCAGCAGCCCCCGAGAGCGGGGGGGCCATGAGCAGTTCTTC	CASSPRERGGHEQFF	TRBV5-1	.	TRBJ2-1	TRBD2
TGTGCCAGCAGCTTACCCCAAAGCGGGCGGTACGAGCAGTACTTC	CASSLPQSGRYEQYF	TRBV11-2	.	TRBJ2-7	.
TGTGCCAGCAAACTCGGGGGGGCCGCCTACAATGAGCAGTTCTTC	CASKLGGAAYNEQFF	TRBV27	.	TRBJ2-1	TRBD2